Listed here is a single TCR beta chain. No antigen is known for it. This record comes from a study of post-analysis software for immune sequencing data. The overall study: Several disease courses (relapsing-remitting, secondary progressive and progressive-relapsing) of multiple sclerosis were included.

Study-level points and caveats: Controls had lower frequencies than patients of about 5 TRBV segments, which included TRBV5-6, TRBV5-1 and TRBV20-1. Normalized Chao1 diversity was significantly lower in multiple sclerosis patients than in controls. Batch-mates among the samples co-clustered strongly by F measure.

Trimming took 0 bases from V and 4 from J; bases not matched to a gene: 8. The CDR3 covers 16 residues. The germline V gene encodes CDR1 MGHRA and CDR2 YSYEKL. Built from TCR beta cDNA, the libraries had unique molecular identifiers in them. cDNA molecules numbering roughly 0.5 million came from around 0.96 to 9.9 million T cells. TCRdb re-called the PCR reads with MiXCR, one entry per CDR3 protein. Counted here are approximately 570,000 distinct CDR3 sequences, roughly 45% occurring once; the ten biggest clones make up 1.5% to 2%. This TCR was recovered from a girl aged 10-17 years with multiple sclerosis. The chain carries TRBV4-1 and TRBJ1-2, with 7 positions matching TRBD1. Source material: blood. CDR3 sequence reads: CASSQDIRQGTYGYTF. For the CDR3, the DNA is TGCGCCAGCAGCCAAGATATCCGACAGGGTACCTATGGCTACACCTTC.